One sample yielded the 17 T cell receptor beta chains listed below, sequenced in a study of cytomegalovirus exposure and HLA in healthy donors. PCR was performed using 60 Vbeta and 13 Jbeta primers. The assay was immunoSEQ multiplex PCR, and TCRdb's table has in-frame clones only and misses some. The data show just over 80,000 clones, 78% seen once. The sequencing input was PBMCs. All receptors derive from a man aged 18 to 29 in good health and CMV-seropositive.

The chain joins TRBV10-1 to TRBJ2-5, with TRBD2 matching 11 bases. With V trimmed by 3 bases and J by 5 bases, 8 bases remained unmatched. CDR3 length: 16 amino acids. Germline-derived CDR1 and CDR2 are WNHNN and SYGVQD (reference sequence). This chain's CDR3 is CASSETSGSIGETQYF. The CDR3 coding sequence is TGCGCCAGCAGTGAAACTAGCGGGAGTATAGGGGAGACCCAGTACTTC.

J is TRBJ2-1 and V is TRBV11-3; 9 positions match TRBD2. Germline assignment: CDR1 SGHNT and CDR2 YENEEA. Losses at the gene ends were 5 bases for V and 8 bases for J; bases not matched to a gene: 7. The CDR3 is 14 amino acids. This CDR3 is CASSGASGIHEQFF. Written as DNA, the CDR3 is TGTGCCAGCAGCGGGGCTAGCGGGATACATGAGCAGTTCTTC.

This clone turned up a few times. The V call is TRBV10-3, the J call TRBJ1-1; D is perhaps TRBD1 (5 bases). Trimming shortened V by 7 bases and J by 5 bases, and 8 bases separated the two germline ends. Germline lookup yields CDR1 ENHRY and CDR2 SYGVKD. This CDR3 has 11 residues. CDR3 DNA: TGTGCCATCACTGGGGGGACTGAAGCTTTCTTT. Amino acids: CAITGGTEAFF.

The chain combines TRBV10-3 with TRBJ1-2; 9 bases are shared with TRBD1. J lost 6 bases, V lost 3 bases, and 2 bases had no gene match. Germline V CDR1 and CDR2: ENHRY, SYGVKD. The CDR3 runs to 13 residues. CDR3 in DNA: TGTGCCATCAGTGAAAGGACAGGGGATGGCTACACCTTC. This codes for CAISERTGDGYTF.

This chain uses TRBV29-1 with TRBJ2-3, with 7 positions matching TRBD2. The CDR3 has 14 amino acids. Germline trimming cut 4 bases from V and 3 bases from J; bases unmatched to any gene: 7. Germline CDR1 and CDR2: SQVTM and ANQGSEA. CDR3 protein: CSVVGRESTDTQYF. The CDR3, as DNA: TGCAGCGTTGTTGGGCGGGAGTCAACAGATACGCAGTATTTT.

The CDR3 here is CSAPTRERGETQYF. CDR3 sequence (DNA): TGCAGCGCCCCGACTCGGGAGCGCGGGGAGACCCAGTACTTC. The chain links TRBV29-1 to TRBJ2-5, with D possibly matching TRBD2 (6 bases). CDR3 length equals 14 residues. Germline CDR1 reads SQVTM; CDR2 reads ANQGSEA. The ends were cut back, 7 bases at V and 5 bases at J, with 20 bases in the middle. Using reference TRBV29-1 and TRBJ2-5 for the parts outside the CDR3, the full variable domain is SAVISQKPSRDICQRGTSLTIQCQVDSQVTMMFWYRQQPGQSLTLIATANQGSEATYESGFVIDKFPISRPNLTFSTLTVSNMSPEDSSIYLCSAPTRERGETQYFGPGTRLLVL.

V usage is TRBV6-5 and J usage is TRBJ2-7, with 12 positions matching TRBD2. The V and J ends lost 4 bases and 3 bases, in that order; junction bases with no gene match: 7. The CDR3 loop spans 16 amino acids. Germline V gives CDR1 MNHEY, CDR2 SVGAGI. The CDR3 sequence is CASSLATSGSGYEQYF. CDR3 sequence (DNA): TGTGCCAGCAGTTTGGCGACTAGCGGGAGTGGCTACGAGCAGTACTTC.

The V gene is TRBV6-1, the J gene TRBJ2-7; TRBD1 aligns across 9 bases. Germline V CDR1 and CDR2: MNHNS, SASEGT. The CDR3 extends over 15 amino acids. J gave up 0 bases and V 4 bases, and 4 bases lay outside the gene matches. The CDR3 reads CASSVQQGASYEQYF. CDR3 coding DNA: TGTGCCAGCAGTGTCCAACAGGGGGCCTCCTACGAGCAGTACTTC.

The J gene is TRBJ2-5, the V gene TRBV5-6, with TRBD2 matching 8 bases. V shed 4 bases and J 5 bases; nucleotides not matched to a gene: 7. There are 14 residues in the CDR3. CDR1 SGHDT and CDR2 YYEEEE come from the germline V gene. The CDR3 loop is CASSRGGAGETQYF. The DNA for the CDR3 is TGTGCCAGCAGCCGGGGGGGGGCTGGGGAGACCCAGTACTTC.

This rearrangement joins TRBV10-3 to TRBJ2-2; 12 bases are shared with TRBD2. V gave up 0 bases and J gave up 5 bases; unmatched junction bases: 10. CDR1 is ENHRY and CDR2 is SYGVKD in the germline V gene. The CDR3 is 19 amino acids. CDR3 DNA sequence: TGTGCCATCAGTGAGTCGTCGGGACTAGCGGGTCGTCGGACCGGGGAGCTGTTTTTT. Residues: CAISESSGLAGRRTGELFF.

The CDR3 bases are TGTGCCAGCAGCTTAACGTACGGGGAAGAGACCCAGTACTTC. Its translation is CASSLTYGEETQYF. The V call is TRBV7-3, the J call TRBJ2-5; D possibly corresponds to TRBD2 (5 bases). The V end was cut by 0 bases, the J end by 3 bases, with 8 bases between. CDR3 length equals 14 residues. CDR1 SGHTA and CDR2 FQGTGA come from the germline V gene.

This chain links TRBV4-2 with TRBJ2-1; 13 bases match TRBD2. The germline gives CDR1 LGHNA, CDR2 YNFKEQ. The CDR3 has 18 residues. Unmatched junction bases numbered 7, after V lost 3 bases and J lost 2 bases. The CDR3 DNA reads as TGTGCCAGCAGCCACGCCCGACTAGCGGGAGGTCCCTACAATGAGCAGTTCTTC. Encoded protein: CASSHARLAGGPYNEQFF.

V is TRBV27 and J is TRBJ1-2, with D maybe TRBD1 (6 bases). CDR1 is MNHEY and CDR2 is SMNVEV in the germline V gene (reference sequence). V was clipped by 0 bases and J by 8 bases, with 13 bases between them. The CDR3 extends over 14 amino acids. The DNA of the CDR3 is TGTGCCAGCAGTTTATCGGGCGGGGGCGTCGGCTACACCTTC. Translated, it gives CASSLSGGGVGYTF.

The V gene is TRBV6-5, the J gene TRBJ1-1; perhaps TRBD1 as D (6 bases). Trimming shortened V by 2 bases and J by 5 bases, and 9 bases separated the two germline ends. The CDR3 covers 13 residues. Germline values: CDR1 MNHEY, CDR2 SVGAGI. The CDR3 bases are TGTGCCAGCAGTTACCTCCAGGGGACTGAAGCTTTCTTT. It encodes CASSYLQGTEAFF.

The chain is built from TRBV6-5 and TRBJ1-1; D may be TRBD1 (5 bases). Trimming pared 6 bases from V and 4 bases from J, leaving 15 bases between. The CDR3 is 14 residues long. CDR1 is MNHEY and CDR2 is SVGAGI in the germline V gene. The CDR3 here is CASRDTSTGTEAFF. The DNA for the CDR3 is TGTGCCAGCAGGGACACTTCCACCGGCACTGAAGCTTTCTTT.

The chain has TRBV28 and TRBJ1-4; 9 nucleotides agree with TRBD1. CDR3 length: 13 amino acids. The V gene's germline CDR1 is MDHEN and CDR2 SYDVKM. Trimming at V came to 6 bases and at J to 6 bases, leaving 2 bases not matched to a gene. The CDR3 DNA follows: TGTGCCAGCAGAGGGACAGGGCATGAAAAACTGTTTTTT. Residues: CASRGTGHEKLFF.

The rearrangement links TRBV9 to TRBJ2-7; TRBD2 matches 10 bases. The germline CDR1 and CDR2 sequences are SGDLS and YYNGEE. This CDR3 spans 15 amino acids. With V trimmed by 0 bases and J by 1 base, 1 base remained unmatched. The CDR3, as DNA: TGTGCCAGCAGCGTAGCTAGCGGGGGTTCCTACGAGCAGTACTTC. It yields the protein CASSVASGGSYEQYF.